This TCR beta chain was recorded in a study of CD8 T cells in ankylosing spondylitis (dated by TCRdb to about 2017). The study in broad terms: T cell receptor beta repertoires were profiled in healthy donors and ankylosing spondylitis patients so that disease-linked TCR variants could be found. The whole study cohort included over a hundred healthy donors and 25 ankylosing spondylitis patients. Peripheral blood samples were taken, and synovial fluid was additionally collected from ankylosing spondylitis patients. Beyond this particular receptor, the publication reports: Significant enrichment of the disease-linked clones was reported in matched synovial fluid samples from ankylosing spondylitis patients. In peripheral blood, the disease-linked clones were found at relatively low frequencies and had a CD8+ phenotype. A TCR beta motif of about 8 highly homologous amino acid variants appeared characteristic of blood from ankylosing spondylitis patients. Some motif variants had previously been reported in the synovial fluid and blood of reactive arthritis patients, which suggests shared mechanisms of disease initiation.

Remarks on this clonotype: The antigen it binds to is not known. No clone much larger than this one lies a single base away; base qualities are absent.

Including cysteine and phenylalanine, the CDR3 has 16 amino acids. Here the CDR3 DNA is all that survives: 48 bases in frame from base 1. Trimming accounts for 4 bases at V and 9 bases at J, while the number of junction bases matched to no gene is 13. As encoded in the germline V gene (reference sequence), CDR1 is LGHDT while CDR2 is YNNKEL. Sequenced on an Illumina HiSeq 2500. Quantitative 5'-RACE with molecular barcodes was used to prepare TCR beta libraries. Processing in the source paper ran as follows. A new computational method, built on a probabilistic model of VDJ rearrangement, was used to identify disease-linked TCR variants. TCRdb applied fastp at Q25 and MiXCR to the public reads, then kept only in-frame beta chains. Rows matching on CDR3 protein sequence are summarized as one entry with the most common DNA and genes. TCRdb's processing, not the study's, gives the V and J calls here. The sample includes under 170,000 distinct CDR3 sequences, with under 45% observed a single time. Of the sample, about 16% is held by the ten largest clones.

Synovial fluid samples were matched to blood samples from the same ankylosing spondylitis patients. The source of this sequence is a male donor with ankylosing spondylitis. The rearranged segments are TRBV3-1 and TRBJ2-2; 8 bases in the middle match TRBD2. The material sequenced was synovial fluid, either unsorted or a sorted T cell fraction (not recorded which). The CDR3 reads CASSRNPGLGYRELFF. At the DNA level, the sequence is TGTGCCAGCAGCCGCAATCCGGGACTAGGCTACCGGGAGCTGTTTTTT.